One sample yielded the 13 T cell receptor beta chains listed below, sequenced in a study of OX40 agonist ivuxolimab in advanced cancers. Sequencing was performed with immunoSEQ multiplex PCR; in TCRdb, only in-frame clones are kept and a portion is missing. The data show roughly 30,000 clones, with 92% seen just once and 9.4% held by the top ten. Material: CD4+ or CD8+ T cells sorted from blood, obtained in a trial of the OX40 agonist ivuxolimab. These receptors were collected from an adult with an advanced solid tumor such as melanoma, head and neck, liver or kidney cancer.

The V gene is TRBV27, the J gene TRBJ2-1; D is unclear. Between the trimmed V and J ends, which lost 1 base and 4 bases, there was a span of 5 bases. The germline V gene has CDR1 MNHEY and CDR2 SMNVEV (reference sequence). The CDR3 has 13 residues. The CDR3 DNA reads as TGTGCCAGCAGTTTATTCAGGTACAATGAGCAGTTCTTC. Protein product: CASSLFRYNEQFF.

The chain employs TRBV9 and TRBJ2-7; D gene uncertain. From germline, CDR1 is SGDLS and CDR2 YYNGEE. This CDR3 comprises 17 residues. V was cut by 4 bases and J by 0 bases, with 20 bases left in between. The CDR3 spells CASSPLDGQTSSYEQYF. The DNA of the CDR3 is TGTGCCAGCAGCCCCCTGGACGGTCAAACAAGCTCCTACGAGCAGTACTTC.

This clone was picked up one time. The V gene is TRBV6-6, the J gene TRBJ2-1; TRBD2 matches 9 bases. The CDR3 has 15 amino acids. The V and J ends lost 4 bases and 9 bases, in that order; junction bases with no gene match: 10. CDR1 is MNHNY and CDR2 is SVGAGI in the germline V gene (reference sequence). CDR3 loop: CASSSGIAGVGEQFF. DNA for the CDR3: TGTGCCAGCAGTTCTGGGATAGCGGGAGTCGGTGAGCAGTTCTTC.

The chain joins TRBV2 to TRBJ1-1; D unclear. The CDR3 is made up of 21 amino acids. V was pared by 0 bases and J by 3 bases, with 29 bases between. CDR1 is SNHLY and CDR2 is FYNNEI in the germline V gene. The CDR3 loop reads CASSEAGVGLGGWRKDTEAFF. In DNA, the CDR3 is TGTGCCAGCAGTGAAGCAGGTGTCGGTCTCGGAGGTTGGAGGAAAGACACTGAAGCTTTCTTT. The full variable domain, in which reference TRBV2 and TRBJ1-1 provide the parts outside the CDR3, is EPEVTQTPSHQVTQMGQEVILRCVPISNHLYFYWYRQILGQKVEFLVSFYNNEISEKSEIFDDQFSVERPDGSNFTLKIRSTKLEDSAMYFCASSEAGVGLGGWRKDTEAFFGQGTRLTVV.

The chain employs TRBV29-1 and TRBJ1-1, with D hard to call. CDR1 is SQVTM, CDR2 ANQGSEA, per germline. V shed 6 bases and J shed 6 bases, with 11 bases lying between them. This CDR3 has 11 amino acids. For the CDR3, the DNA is TGCAGCGTAGTAGAATTCCCTGAAGCTTTCTTT. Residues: CSVVEFPEAFF.

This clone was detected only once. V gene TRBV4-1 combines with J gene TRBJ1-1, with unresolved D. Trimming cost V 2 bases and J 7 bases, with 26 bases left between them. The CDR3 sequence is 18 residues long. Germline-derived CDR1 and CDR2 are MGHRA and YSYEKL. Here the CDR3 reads CASSQNPVASQAELEAFF. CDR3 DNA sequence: TGCGCCAGCAGCCAAAACCCGGTGGCCAGTCAAGCAGAGCTTGAAGCTTTCTTT.

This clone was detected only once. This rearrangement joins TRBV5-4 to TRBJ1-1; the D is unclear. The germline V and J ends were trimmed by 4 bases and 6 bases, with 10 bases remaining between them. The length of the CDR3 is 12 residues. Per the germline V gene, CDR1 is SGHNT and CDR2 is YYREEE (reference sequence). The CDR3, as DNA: TGTGCCAGCAGCCGCGACTGGGCTGAAGCTTTCTTT. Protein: CASSRDWAEAFF. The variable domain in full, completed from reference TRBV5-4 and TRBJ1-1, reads ETGVTQSPTHLIKTRGQQVTLRCSSQSGHNTVSWYQQALGQGPQFIFQYYREEENGRGNFPPRFSGLQFPNYSSELNVNALELDDSALYLCASSRDWAEAFFGQGTRLTVV.

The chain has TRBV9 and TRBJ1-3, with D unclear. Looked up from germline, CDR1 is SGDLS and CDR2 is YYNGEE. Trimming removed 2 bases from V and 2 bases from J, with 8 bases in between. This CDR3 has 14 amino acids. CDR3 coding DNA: TGTGCCAGCAGCGTTTCAGGAGCTGGAAACACCATATATTTT. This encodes CASSVSGAGNTIYF.

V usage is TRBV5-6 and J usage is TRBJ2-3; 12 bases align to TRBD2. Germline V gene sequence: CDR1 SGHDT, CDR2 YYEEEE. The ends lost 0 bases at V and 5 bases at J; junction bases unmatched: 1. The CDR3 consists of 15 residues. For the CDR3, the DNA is TGTGCCAGCAGCTTGGGACTAGCGGGGGTAGATACGCAGTATTTT. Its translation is CASSLGLAGVDTQYF.

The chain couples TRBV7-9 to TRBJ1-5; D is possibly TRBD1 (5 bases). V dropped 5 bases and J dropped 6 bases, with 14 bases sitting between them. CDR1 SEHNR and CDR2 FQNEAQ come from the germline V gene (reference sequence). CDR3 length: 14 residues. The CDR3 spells CASSDAGHSQPQHF. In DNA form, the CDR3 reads TGTGCCAGCAGCGACGCAGGGCACAGTCAGCCCCAGCATTTT.

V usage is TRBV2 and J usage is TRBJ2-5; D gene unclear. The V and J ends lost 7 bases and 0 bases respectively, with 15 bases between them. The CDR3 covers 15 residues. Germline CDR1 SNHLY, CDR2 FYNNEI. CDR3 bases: TGTGCCAGCATGAATCCGGGCGAGTACCAAGAGACCCAGTACTTC. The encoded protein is CASMNPGEYQETQYF.

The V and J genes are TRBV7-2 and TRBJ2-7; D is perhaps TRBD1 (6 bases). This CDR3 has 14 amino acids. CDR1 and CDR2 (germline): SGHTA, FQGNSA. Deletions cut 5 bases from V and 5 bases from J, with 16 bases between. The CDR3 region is CASSPGHQSNEQYF. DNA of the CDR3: TGTGCCAGCAGCCCGGGACACCAGAGCAACGAGCAGTACTTC.

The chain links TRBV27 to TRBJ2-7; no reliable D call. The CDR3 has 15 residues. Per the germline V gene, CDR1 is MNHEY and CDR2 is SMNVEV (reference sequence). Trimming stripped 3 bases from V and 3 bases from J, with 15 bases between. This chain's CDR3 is CASSLSALRLYEQYF. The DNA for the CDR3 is TGTGCCAGCAGTTTGTCGGCGCTTCGACTCTACGAGCAGTACTTC.